What follows are 16 T cell receptor beta chains derived from one specimen sequenced in a study of CXCR4 blockade with PD-1 therapy in pancreatic cancer (dated by TCRdb to the late 2010s). No cognate antigen is known for these TCRs. Tumor from more than 5mm punch biopsies was cut into about 270 um slices and cultured on PTFE membranes over RPMI without added immune-activating factors or cytokines. The library was obtained by the immunoSEQ multiplex PCR assay. TCRdb's version of the immuneACCESS table is confined to in-frame rearrangements and falls short of the full clone set. An unresolved V gene accounts for under half of the shortfall where checked; the remainder is of unknown origin. This sample's listing comprises about 35 clones. Sequenced material: cultured tumor tissue, taken after around two days in culture. The receptor set was obtained from a human donor with pancreatic ductal adenocarcinoma.

This chain uses TRBV7-5 with TRBJ2-7; the D segment call TRBD2 is taken from the table without a DNA check. TRBV7-5 is a pseudogene locus. The CDR3 has 15 residues. CDR3 sequence reads: CASSLDSGGSYEQYF. CDR3 bases: TGTGCCAGCAGCTTGGATAGCGGGGGTTCCTACGAGCAGTACTTC.

The chain combines TRBV11-3 with TRBJ2-1; 12 bases are shared with TRBD1. This CDR3 spans 16 amino acids. The V segment lost 6 bases and the J segment 9 bases; nucleotides outside the gene matches: 12. The V gene's germline CDR1 is SGHNT and CDR2 YENEEA. DNA for the CDR3: TGTGCCAGCAGTCTTACCGGGACAGGGGGCCTTGGTGAGCAGTTCTTC. As protein: CASSLTGTGGLGEQFF.

V is TRBV6-8 and J is TRBJ2-2, with a possible D match to TRBD2 (5 bases). CDR1 and CDR2 from the germline V gene are MNHGY and SAAAGT. Trimming removed 0 bases at V and 7 bases at J, with 24 bases between. The CDR3 has 19 amino acids. As DNA, the CDR3 is TGTGCCAGCAGTTACTCCCCTTGGGGTGTAGAGGGTAGTCTCGGGGAGCTGTTTTTT. Translated: CASSYSPWGVEGSLGELFF.

The V gene is TRBV11-3, the J gene TRBJ2-3; 9 positions agree with TRBD2. Germline values: CDR1 SGHNT, CDR2 YENEEA. V lost 0 bases to trimming and J lost 2 bases; unmatched junction nucleotides: 3. CDR3 length equals 16 residues. CDR3 sequence (DNA): TGTGCCAGCAGCTTAGATCTAGCGGGATTCACAGATACGCAGTATTTT. The encoded protein is CASSLDLAGFTDTQYF.

The J gene is TRBJ1-4, the V gene TRBV29-1; possibly TRBD1 for D (6 bases). Trimming took 7 bases from V and 8 from J, leaving 17 bases between them. Germline lookup yields CDR1 SQVTM and CDR2 ANQGSEA. CDR3 length: 13 amino acids. For the CDR3, the DNA is TGCAGCGCCCGAATCCAGGGGCACGAAAAACTGTTTTTT. It yields the protein CSARIQGHEKLFF.

The rearrangement links TRBV19 to TRBJ2-4; 7 positions match TRBD2. Germline V gene data show CDR1 as LNHDA and CDR2 as SQIVND (reference sequence). The CDR3 extends over 15 amino acids. Trimming removed 6 bases from V and 5 bases from J; junction bases left unmatched: 10. The DNA of the CDR3 is TGTGCCAGTAGCCGGAGTCGGCTAGCGGAAAACATTCAGTACTTC. Encoded protein: CASSRSRLAENIQYF.

Only one count was recorded for this clone. The chain has TRBV30 and TRBJ1-1; 9 bases match TRBD1. Germline-derived CDR1 and CDR2 are GTSNPN and SVGIG (reference sequence). The CDR3 runs to 17 residues. Losses at the gene ends were 1 base for V and 0 bases for J; bases not matched to a gene: 9. The CDR3 DNA follows: TGTGCCTGGAGTGCGATGACAGGGGGGCCCGTGAACACTGAAGCTTTCTTT. The encoded protein is CAWSAMTGGPVNTEAFF.

J is TRBJ2-1 and V is TRBV30; 8 nucleotides line up with TRBD2. The V gene end was trimmed by 4 bases and the J gene end by 5 bases; junction bases not matched to a gene: 4. The CDR3 runs to 13 residues. Germline CDR1 GTSNPN, CDR2 SVGIG (reference sequence). CDR3 coding DNA: TGTGCCTGGAATAGCGGGGTTAACAATGAGCAGTTCTTC. Translation: CAWNSGVNNEQFF.

This clone showed up just once. The genes are TRBV7-6 and TRBJ1-5; TRBD1 is a possible D gene (5 bases). CDR3 length: 14 amino acids. With 5 bases removed from V and 4 bases from J, the gap between germline ends came to 12 bases. The V gene's germline CDR1 is SGHVS and CDR2 FNYEAQ. Written as DNA, the CDR3 is TGTGCCAGCAGCCTGGGCGGGGGGAATCAGCCCCAGCATTTT. Its protein is CASSLGGGNQPQHF.

This chain links TRBV6-8 with TRBJ2-7, with 9 bases that match TRBD2. The germline V gene has CDR1 MNHGY and CDR2 SAAAGT. J lost 3 bases, V lost 4 bases, and 10 bases had no gene match. There are 16 residues in the CDR3. The CDR3 DNA is TGTGCCAGCAGTTCCCAGACTAGCGGTCCCTTCTACGAGCAGTACTTC. It yields the protein CASSSQTSGPFYEQYF.

V usage is TRBV18 and J usage is TRBJ2-1, with D perhaps TRBD1 (5 bases). This CDR3 contains 20 residues. Germline V gene sequence: CDR1 KGHSH, CDR2 LQKENI. Trimming left V 3 bases short and J 0 bases short, with 24 bases between. DNA of the CDR3: TGTGCCAGCTCACCGCAGGGTGAGCTCACTACGTTGAGCTCCTACAATGAGCAGTTCTTC. It yields the protein CASSPQGELTTLSSYNEQFF.

The rearrangement joins TRBV29-1 to TRBJ2-5; the match to TRBD1 covers 7 bases. The CDR3 is made up of 14 amino acids. Per germline, CDR1 SQVTM and CDR2 ANQGSEA. V dropped 6 bases and J dropped 5; count of bases not matched to a gene: 12. The CDR3 is CSVEQTGQSETQYF. CDR3 DNA: TGCAGCGTGGAACAGACAGGGCAATCGGAGACCCAGTACTTC.

This rearrangement joins TRBV15 to TRBJ2-7; D gene ambiguous. Germline lookup yields CDR1 LNHNV and CDR2 YYDKDF (reference sequence). V was shortened by 1 base and J by 2 bases, with 18 bases between the two germline ends. The CDR3 runs 17 residues. CDR3 protein: CATSRAPPPGSTYEQYF. The CDR3 nucleotides are TGTGCCACCAGCAGAGCACCCCCACCAGGTTCAACCTACGAGCAGTACTTC.

This sequence joins TRBV6-8 and TRBJ1-3; D is unresolved. CDR3 length: 14 residues. V was clipped by 5 bases and J by 0 bases, with 8 bases between them. Germline assignment: CDR1 MNHGY and CDR2 SAAAGT. The chain's CDR3 is CASSRHYSGNTIYF. The CDR3 nucleotides are TGTGCCAGCAGTCGACATTACTCTGGAAACACCATATATTTT.

The chain joins TRBV6-8 to TRBJ2-1; possibly TRBD1 for D (5 bases). The V and J ends lost 5 bases and 3 bases respectively, with 17 bases between them. Germline lookup yields CDR1 MNHGY and CDR2 SAAAGT. The CDR3 has 16 amino acids. CDR3 sequence: CASSESKAGYYNEQFF. The CDR3 DNA is TGTGCCAGCAGTGAGAGTAAGGCAGGGTACTACAATGAGCAGTTCTTC.

V and J are TRBV10-2 and TRBJ2-5; 8 bases fit TRBD2. Germline trimming cut 7 bases from V and 4 bases from J; bases unmatched to any gene: 14. The CDR3 has 16 residues. CDR1 WSHSY and CDR2 SAAADI come from the germline V gene. The CDR3 sequence: CASMPRGLGTVETQYF. The CDR3 DNA reads as TGCGCCAGCATGCCCCGGGGACTAGGGACCGTAGAGACCCAGTACTTC.